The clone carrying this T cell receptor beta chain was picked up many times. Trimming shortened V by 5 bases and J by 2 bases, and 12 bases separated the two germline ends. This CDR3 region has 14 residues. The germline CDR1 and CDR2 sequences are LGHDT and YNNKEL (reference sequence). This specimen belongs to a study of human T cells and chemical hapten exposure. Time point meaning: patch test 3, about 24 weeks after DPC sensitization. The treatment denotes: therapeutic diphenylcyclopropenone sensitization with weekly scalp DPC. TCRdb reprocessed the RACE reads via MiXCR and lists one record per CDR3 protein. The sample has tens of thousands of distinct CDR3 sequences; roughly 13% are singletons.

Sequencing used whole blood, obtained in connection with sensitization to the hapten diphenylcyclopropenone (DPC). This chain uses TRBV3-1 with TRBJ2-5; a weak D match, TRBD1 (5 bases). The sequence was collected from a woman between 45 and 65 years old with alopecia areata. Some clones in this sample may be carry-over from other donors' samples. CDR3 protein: CASSAAREQETQYF. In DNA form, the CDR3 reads TGTGCCAGCAGCGCCGCCAGGGAACAAGAGACCCAGTACTTC.